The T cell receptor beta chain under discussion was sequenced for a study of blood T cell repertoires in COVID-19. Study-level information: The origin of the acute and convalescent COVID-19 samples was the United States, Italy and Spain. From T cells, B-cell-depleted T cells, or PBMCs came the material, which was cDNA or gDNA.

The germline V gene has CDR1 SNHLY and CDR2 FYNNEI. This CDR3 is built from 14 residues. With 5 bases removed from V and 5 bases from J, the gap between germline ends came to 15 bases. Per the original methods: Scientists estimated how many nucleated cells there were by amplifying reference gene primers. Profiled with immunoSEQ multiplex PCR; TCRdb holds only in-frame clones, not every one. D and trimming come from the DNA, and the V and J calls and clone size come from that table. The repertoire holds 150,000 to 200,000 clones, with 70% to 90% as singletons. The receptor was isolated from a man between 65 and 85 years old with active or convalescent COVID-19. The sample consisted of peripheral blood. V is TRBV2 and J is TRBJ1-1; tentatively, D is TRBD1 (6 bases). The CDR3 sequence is CASSPTRTVTEAFF. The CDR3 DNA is TGTGCCAGCAGTCCAACCCGGACAGTAACTGAAGCTTTCTTT.